Reported below is one T cell receptor beta chain. This clone was observed once. The clone's antigen remains unknown. Per-nucleotide qualities are absent, and no much larger clonotype sits a single base away. The trial excluded patients who had a history of autoimmune disease or were on systemic immunosuppression. Peripheral blood for TCR sequencing was drawn from every dose cohort at baseline, at cycle 4 day 1 and at cycle 7 day 1. The samples were drawn from a first-in-human, open-label, multicenter phase I dose-escalation trial of ivuxolimab. Adults with locally advanced or metastatic melanoma, renal cell carcinoma, hepatocellular carcinoma or head and neck squamous cell carcinoma were enrolled in the trial. Before TCR sequencing, CD4+ T cells and CD8+ T cells from peripheral blood were sorted into separate populations. This sample was included in a study of OX40 agonist ivuxolimab in advanced cancers. Regarding the study in general: Ivuxolimab was an agonistic, fully human IgG2 monoclonal antibody directed against OX40 (CD134), a costimulatory receptor. Intravenous ivuxolimab was administered to patients every 2 weeks at six dose levels: 0.01, 0.1, 0.3, 1.5, 3 and 10 mg/kg. Of the 50 to 55 patients in dose escalation, about 20 had hepatocellular carcinoma, some 15 had melanoma, 9 had renal cell carcinoma and 9 had head and neck cancer. In the dose-escalation cohort, 70% to 85% of patients were male, and the mean age was 60 years with a range of roughly 20 to 79. Patients were allowed to have had prior anti-PD-1, anti-PD-L1 or anti-CTLA-4 therapy, and around 41% of the dose-escalation patients had previously received checkpoint inhibitors. Partial responses occurred in three dose-escalation patients: two with cutaneous melanoma and one with hepatocellular carcinoma. Peripheral TCRbeta sequencing was intended to test whether TCR sequence diversity was altered and clonal T-cell expansion was caused by ivuxolimab. The paper describes the monotherapy dose-escalation part (N of about 55 patients) of the phase I trial of ivuxolimab.

Genomic DNA was extracted from sorted cells for sequencing of the TCRbeta CDR3 region. The immunoSEQ Assay was used to sequence the TCRbeta CDR3 regions. Held by TCRdb, this immuneACCESS table contains in-frame sequences only and omits some clones. Under half of the omission traces to an unresolved V gene where checked; the cause of the rest is unknown. The sample contains about 62,000 clones, 80% to 90% of them found a single time. The top ten clonotypes cover 2.4% of the sample. Between the V and J ends, shortened by 4 bases and 0 bases respectively, the junction contains 8 bases. The CDR3 covers 14 residues, taking in both the cysteine and the phenylalanine. CDR3 DNA only is kept here, 42 bases in frame from base 1. The germline V gene encodes CDR1 SGHRS and CDR2 YFSETQ. Overall study results and their limits: Low levels of normalized T-cell clonal expansion were also seen in some nonresponding patients. After ivuxolimab, expanded clones were on average more numerous among CD8+ T cells than among CD4+ T cells. In partial responders in the 0.1-3.0 mg/kg groups, normalized peripheral clonal expansion was found to be among the lowest, especially among CD8+ T cells. At doses of 0.1 to 3.0 mg/kg, clonal expansion of both CD4+ and CD8+ blood T cells was observed from baseline to week 6. The antigen specificity of the clonally expanded peripheral T cells was not determined.

The sequencing here drew on CD4+ or CD8+ T cells sorted from blood, taken in a trial of the OX40 agonist ivuxolimab. The chain is encoded by TRBV5-1 joined to TRBJ1-3; TRBD1 is a weak D gene call, 6 bases matching. The receptor was derived from an adult with an advanced solid tumor such as melanoma, head and neck, liver or kidney cancer. The CDR3: CASSDRSSGNTIYF. The sequence in DNA is TGCGCCAGCAGCGACAGGAGCTCTGGAAACACCATATATTTT.